The 12 T cell receptor beta chains presented below share a single source sample, sequenced in a study of blood T cell repertoires in COVID-19. Clones were read by immunoSEQ multiplex PCR, and TCRdb kept only the in-frame ones, dropping some. The data hold around 150,000 clones, with 92% observed a single time. Source material: peripheral blood. These receptors all stem from a man aged 25-45 years with COVID-19, enrolled during active disease.

The chain has TRBV27 and TRBJ1-6, with TRBD1 identical over 10 bases. The V gene's germline CDR1 is MNHEY and CDR2 SMNVEV (reference sequence). V was pared by 5 bases and J by 10 bases, with 8 bases of the junction left unmatched. CDR3 length: 15 residues. The CDR3 nucleotides read TGTGCCAGCAGTCTCGTCCCGGGACAGGGGTCACCCCTCCACTTT. As protein: CASSLVPGQGSPLHF.

The chain joins TRBV7-9 to TRBJ1-2; D is possibly TRBD1 (5 bases). CDR3 length: 15 amino acids. V lost 1 base, J lost 2 bases, and 11 bases lay in between. CDR1 is SEHNR, CDR2 FQNEAQ, per germline (reference sequence). The CDR3 reads CASSLERAGNYGYTF. CDR3 coding DNA: TGTGCCAGCAGCTTAGAACGAGCAGGGAACTATGGCTACACCTTC.

V is TRBV28 and J is TRBJ2-1; D ambiguous. From germline, CDR1 is MDHEN and CDR2 SYDVKM. V dropped 1 base and J dropped 0 bases, with 10 bases sitting between them. This CDR3 contains 16 residues. The CDR3 loop is CASSLYAEPSYNEQFF. CDR3 nucleotides: TGTGCCAGCAGTTTATACGCGGAACCCTCCTACAATGAGCAGTTCTTC.

The count of this clone is one. The chain combines TRBV6-6 with TRBJ1-6; 9 positions agree with TRBD1. The CDR3 has 17 amino acids. Germline V lookup: CDR1 MNHNY, CDR2 SVGAGI (reference sequence). Trimming took 5 bases from V and 7 from J; bases not matched to a gene: 12. This chain's CDR3 is CASSLGRTGGRNSPLHF. Written as DNA, the CDR3 is TGTGCCAGCAGTCTTGGGCGCACAGGGGGCAGAAATTCACCCCTCCACTTT.

The rearrangement links TRBV5-4 to TRBJ2-1; 11 bases are a match to TRBD2. The CDR3 totals 17 residues. Germline V CDR1 and CDR2: SGHNT, YYREEE (reference sequence). The V segment lost 4 bases and the J segment 0 bases; nucleotides outside the gene matches: 6. The CDR3 DNA is TGTGCCAGCAGCCCGGATACTAGCGGGGGCTCCTACAATGAGCAGTTCTTC. Encoded protein: CASSPDTSGGSYNEQFF.

This sequence joins TRBV2 and TRBJ1-6, with 8 bases aligning to TRBD1. The CDR3 spans 14 residues. After removal of 4 bases from V and 8 bases from J, the junction contained 4 bases not matched to a gene. Germline V gene data show CDR1 as SNHLY and CDR2 as FYNNEI. The chain's CDR3 is CASSADRAYSPLHF. The CDR3 DNA is TGTGCCAGCAGTGCGGACAGGGCTTATTCACCCCTCCACTTT.

Points on this clone: The sample holds other DNA sequences that translate to the same CDR3. V usage is TRBV6-5 and J usage is TRBJ2-7; 9 bases map to TRBD1. The V gene end was trimmed by 6 bases and the J gene end by 5 bases; junction bases not matched to a gene: 5. Germline V gene data show CDR1 as MNHEY and CDR2 as SVGAGI. The CDR3 is 13 residues long. The chain's CDR3 is CASRGTGRNEQYF. DNA for the CDR3: TGTGCCAGCAGGGGGACAGGGAGAAACGAGCAGTACTTC.

The chain recombines TRBV2 with TRBJ1-5; TRBD1 matches 10 bases. Germline V gene data show CDR1 as SNHLY and CDR2 as FYNNEI. CDR3 length: 15 residues. J was trimmed by 5 bases and V by 5 bases; bases with no gene match: 6. The CDR3 loop is CASSKDRGLYQPQHF. In DNA, the CDR3 is TGTGCCAGCAGTAAAGACAGGGGGCTATATCAGCCCCAGCATTTT.

The chain uses TRBV25-1 and TRBJ1-3, with 7 nucleotides matching TRBD1. V shed 7 bases, J shed 0 bases, and the junction held 6 bases outside the gene matches. The CDR3 runs to 15 residues. The germline CDR1 and CDR2 sequences are MGHDK and SYGVNS. The CDR3 spells CASIPTGTSGNTIYF. CDR3 nucleotide sequence: TGTGCCAGCATCCCGACAGGGACCTCTGGAAACACCATATATTTT. The variable domain in full, completed from reference TRBV25-1 and TRBJ1-3, reads EADIYQTPRYLVIGTGKKITLECSQTMGHDKMYWYQQDPGMELHLIHYSYGVNSTEKGDLSSESTVSRIRTEHFPLTLESARPSHTSQYLCASIPTGTSGNTIYFGEGSWLTVV.

V gene TRBV6-5 combines with J gene TRBJ2-4; the match to TRBD2 covers 7 bases. V was clipped by 4 bases and J by 11 bases; unmatched bases: 11. CDR3 length: 14 residues. In germline, CDR1 is MNHEY, CDR2 SVGAGI. DNA for the CDR3: TGTGCCAGCAGTTCCGGACTAGTACATACGTTTCAGTACTTC. Encoded protein: CASSSGLVHTFQYF.

V and J are TRBV19 and TRBJ2-2; no reliable D call. CDR1 LNHDA and CDR2 SQIVND come from the germline V gene (reference sequence). The CDR3 has 13 residues. V shed 11 bases and J shed 4 bases, with 14 bases lying between them. CDR3 nucleotide sequence: TGTGCCGGCGGATCTATAGCCACCGGGGAGCTGTTTTTT. Protein: CAGGSIATGELFF. The full variable domain, completed using reference TRBV19 and TRBJ2-2, is DGGITQSPKYLFRKEGQNVTLSCEQNLNHDAMYWYRQDPGQGLRLIYYSQIVNDFQKGDIAEGYSVSREKKESFPLTVTSAQKNPTAFYLCAGGSIATGELFFGEGSRLTVL.

This chain links TRBV19 with TRBJ2-6; D is unclear. CDR1 is LNHDA, CDR2 SQIVND, per germline (reference sequence). This CDR3 spans 16 amino acids. V shed 7 bases and J shed 0 bases, with 13 bases lying between them. The CDR3 protein is CASTSTAYSGANVLTF. The CDR3 bases are TGTGCCAGTACTTCGACTGCGTACTCTGGGGCCAACGTCCTGACTTTC.